This T cell receptor beta chain emerged from a study of CD8+ T cells in alopecia areata (dated by TCRdb to the late 2010s). In terms of the full investigation: Female C3H/HeJ recipients, roughly 6-11 weeks old, were grafted with skin from C3H/HeJ donors with spontaneous alopecia (roughly 6-13 months old). To study T cell clonal expansion in alopecia areata, the researchers applied high-throughput TCRbeta sequencing to both the C3H/HeJ mouse model and human patients. On the human side, TCRbeta sequencing was run on scalp tissue and on sorted CD4+ and CD8+ peripheral blood T cells from healthy controls and from alopecia areata patients with either patchy or totalis/universalis disease. Scalp clonality was compared across normal scalp (n=4), patchy alopecia areata scalp (n=8), and alopecia totalis/universalis scalp (n=8). RNA came from the PAXgene miRNA kit for fixed scalp, the miRNeasy kit for PBMCs, and the RNeasy kit for mouse skin. TCRbeta CDR3 regions were amplified by immunoSEQ multiplex PCR with 35 Vbeta forward and 13 Jbeta reverse primers. The full study reports these points: Compared with normal scalp, lesional scalp had higher clonality and more expanded CD8+ clones, particularly in alopecia totalis/universalis, a pattern that suggests antigenic drive. Resident alphabeta T cells in normal human skin are also sequenced, complicating scalp TCR repertoire analysis, unlike mouse skin dominated by gammadelta T cells. Shared TCR sequences between patients were less evident than in mice, which may be partly attributable to HLA diversity in the patient population.

The CDR3 goes from the cysteine to the phenylalanine over 14 residues. Of the CDR3's DNA, 30 bases were read; they are in frame from base 1. The germline V gene yields SGHSN for CDR1 and HYEKVE for CDR2. A distance of 6 bases separates the germline ends of V and J, which lose 0 bases and 0 bases respectively. The method was the immunoSEQ multiplex PCR assay. RNA was extracted from all samples and reverse transcribed into cDNA, which served as template for TCR sequencing. SuperScript III was used to make first-strand cDNA, primed with a 2:1 mix of oligo-dT and random hexamers. Amplification bias was assessed with a synthetic immune receptor repertoire, and residual bias was removed computationally. Sequencing of the libraries was done on Illumina HiSeq using 60 bp reads that spanned the CDR3 and were read from J toward V. Per the authors' processing: Raw reads were preprocessed to remove errors, and CDR3 was defined by IMGT conventions from the conserved cysteine to phenylalanine. To get clonality, Shannon entropy was normalized by log2 of the number of productive unique TCRs and the result was subtracted from 1. Scalp TCRbeta sequences were cross-referenced with sorted blood CD4 and CD8 repertoires so that the CD4 or CD8 identity of scalp clones could be inferred. Not all clones reach the TCRdb copy of this immuneACCESS table, which keeps in-frame sequences only. Checked studies attribute under half of the gap to unresolved V genes and leave the rest unexplained. D and trimming come from the DNA, and the V and J calls and clone size come from that table. With 250,000 or so clones recorded, this sample contains no clone counted only once. About 1.1% of the sample lies in the top ten.

This clone came up a few times. Its antigen specificity is not known. Since the receptor is from a mouse, mouse gene names and germline sequences apply. The read terminates 4 residues ahead of where the CDR3 ends, so the germline J gene completes it. Cells from mouse cutaneous lymph nodes were pooled, stained for CD4, CD8alpha, NKG2D, NKG2ACE and other markers, and then sorted on a BD Influx. The origin of this receptor is a C3H/HeJ mouse with alopecia areata. Mice of this line possess the MHC haplotype H2-k. The chain uses TRBV12-1 and TRBJ2-4, with the D gene not confidently named. The sample taken for sequencing was CD4+ T cells sorted from a lymph node. CDR3 DNA, as far as it was read: TGTGCCAGCTCTCTCGACATTAGTCAAAAC. It is translated as CASSLDISQN. In full, the CDR3 reads CASSLDISQNTLYF.